A single sample gave rise to the 28 T cell receptor beta chains below, sequenced in a study of blood T cell repertoires in COVID-19. Sequenced by immunoSEQ multiplex PCR; TCRdb stores in-frame clones only, minus some. The table records approximately 290,000 clones, around 82% of them present only once. Sequences were obtained from peripheral blood. The receptors were sampled from a human donor with COVID-19, enrolled during active disease. The donor label of this sample is uncertain.

The chain carries TRBV15 and TRBJ1-2; TRBD1 aligns across 9 bases. The CDR3 consists of 16 residues. With V trimmed by 5 bases and J by 4 bases, 11 bases remained unmatched. Germline values: CDR1 LNHNV, CDR2 YYDKDF (reference sequence). CDR3 region: CATSGAQQGARYGYTF. The CDR3 bases are TGTGCCACCAGCGGAGCCCAACAGGGGGCCCGCTATGGCTACACCTTC.

The rearrangement links TRBV28 to TRBJ2-1, with D possibly TRBD2 on 5 matching bases. The CDR3 extends over 13 amino acids. Germline-derived CDR1 and CDR2 are MDHEN and SYDVKM. The V end was cut by 7 bases, the J end by 7 bases, with 14 bases between. The CDR3 DNA sequence: TGTGCCAGCACCAGAAATGAGCGGAATGAGCAGTTCTTC. Amino acids: CASTRNERNEQFF.

The chain carries TRBV25-1 and TRBJ2-4; 7 bases fit TRBD1. The CDR3 runs 16 residues. Germline trimming cut 2 bases from V and 3 bases from J; bases unmatched to any gene: 7. CDR1 and CDR2 (germline): MGHDK, SYGVNS. The DNA of the CDR3 is TGTGCCAGCAGTGAACACAGGGGAGAAGGCAAAAACATTCAGTACTTC. This gives the protein CASSEHRGEGKNIQYF.

The CDR3 nucleotides are TGTGCCAGCAGCCAAGAGTTTAGGCAGGCAGAGACCCAGTACTTC. This gives the protein CASSQEFRQAETQYF. The chain carries TRBV3-1 (or the pseudogene TRBV3-2) and TRBJ2-5, with D unclear. CDR1 is LGHDT, CDR2 YNNKEL, per germline (reference sequence). Trimming removed 0 bases from V and 4 bases from J, with 12 bases in between. CDR3 length equals 15 residues.

V usage is TRBV19 and J usage is TRBJ1-2; 10 nucleotides agree with TRBD1. Germline assignment: CDR1 LNHDA and CDR2 SQIVND (reference sequence). Trimming cost V 2 bases and J 2 bases; bases outside gene matches: 2. This CDR3 has 15 amino acids. The DNA for the CDR3 is TGTGCCAGTAGTATATTGGGACAGGGGAACTATGGCTACACCTTC. Translation: CASSILGQGNYGYTF. The variable domain in full, with the rest retrieved from reference TRBV19 and TRBJ1-2, is DGGITQSPKYLFRKEGQNVTLSCEQNLNHDAMYWYRQDPGQGLRLIYYSQIVNDFQKGDIAEGYSVSREKKESFPLTVTSAQKNPTAFYLCASSILGQGNYGYTFGSGTRLTVV.

On this clone itself: Other DNA sequences in the sample encode the same CDR3. The genes are TRBV5-1 and TRBJ1-4; 9 bases are a match to TRBD1. CDR1 SGHRS and CDR2 YFSETQ come from the germline V gene. The CDR3 sequence is 14 residues long. Trimming at V came to 0 bases and at J to 7 bases, leaving 1 base not matched to a gene. The CDR3 coding sequence is TGCGCCAGCAGCTTGGGACAGGGGGGTGAAAAACTGTTTTTT. It is translated as CASSLGQGGEKLFF.

V usage is TRBV6-5 and J usage is TRBJ2-7; D unresolved. CDR1 is MNHEY and CDR2 is SVGAGI in the germline V gene. Trimming took 0 bases from V and 3 from J, leaving 12 bases between them. CDR3 size: 15 residues. Written as DNA, the CDR3 is TGTGCCAGCAGTTACTCCCGAGTCACCTACTACGAGCAGTACTTC. Translated, it gives CASSYSRVTYYEQYF.

The V and J genes are TRBV2 and TRBJ2-1; D is unclear. Germline V lookup: CDR1 SNHLY, CDR2 FYNNEI. This CDR3 is 16 amino acids long. V lost 3 bases to trimming and J lost 0 bases, with 12 bases between them. This CDR3 reads CASSEWAGSSYNEQFF. The CDR3 DNA is TGTGCCAGCAGTGAGTGGGCCGGTAGCTCCTACAATGAGCAGTTCTTC.

The chain's CDR3 is CASSLQGNWNQPQHF. DNA of the CDR3: TGTGCCAGCAGTTTACAGGGGAACTGGAATCAGCCCCAGCATTTT. V gene TRBV28 combines with J gene TRBJ1-5, with D possibly matching TRBD1 (6 bases). The V gene lost 2 bases and the J gene lost 4 bases, with 12 bases spanning the gap. The CDR3 has 15 residues. Germline CDR1 and CDR2: MDHEN and SYDVKM. Looking up the rest from reference TRBV28 and TRBJ1-5 gives the full variable domain: DVKVTQSSRYLVKRTGEKVFLECVQDMDHENMFWYRQDPGLGLRLIYFSYDVKMKEKGDIPEGYSVSREKKERFSLILESASTNQTSMYLCASSLQGNWNQPQHFGDGTRLSIL.

The rearrangement uses TRBV19 and TRBJ1-6, with D possibly TRBD1 on 6 matching bases. The germline V and J ends were trimmed by 10 bases and 6 bases, with 16 bases remaining between them. The germline V gene has CDR1 LNHDA and CDR2 SQIVND (reference sequence). This CDR3 has 14 amino acids. CDR3 in amino acids: CATTAGTLNSPLHF. DNA for the CDR3: TGTGCCACCACGGCTGGGACACTTAATTCACCCCTCCACTTT.

This sequence joins TRBV6-6 and TRBJ1-4, with D perhaps TRBD1 (6 bases). Germline-derived CDR1 and CDR2 are MNHNY and SVGAGI (reference sequence). With 5 bases removed from V and 7 bases from J, the gap between germline ends came to 23 bases. There are 17 residues in the CDR3. The chain's CDR3 is CASSPGPGREGGEKLFF. The CDR3, as DNA: TGTGCCAGCAGTCCAGGACCGGGCCGGGAGGGGGGTGAAAAACTGTTTTTT.

V gene TRBV19 combines with J gene TRBJ2-2; D remains ambiguous. Trimming left V 5 bases short and J 0 bases short, with 7 bases between. The germline CDR1 and CDR2 sequences are LNHDA and SQIVND (reference sequence). This CDR3 is 14 amino acids long. The CDR3 bases are TGTGCCAGTAGTGGGCAGACGAACACCGGGGAGCTGTTTTTT. Protein product: CASSGQTNTGELFF.

The genes are TRBV19 and TRBJ1-2; 10 bases are shared with TRBD1. The CDR3 runs 15 residues. V was clipped by 4 bases and J by 4 bases; unmatched bases: 6. CDR1 and CDR2 from the germline V gene are LNHDA and SQIVND (reference sequence). The CDR3 sequence: CASSRGQGTVYGYTF. As DNA, the CDR3 is TGTGCCAGTAGTAGGGGACAGGGGACTGTCTATGGCTACACCTTC.

The chain carries TRBV11-2 and TRBJ1-1; a weak D match, TRBD1 (5 bases). Germline V gives CDR1 SGHAT, CDR2 FQNNGV. The CDR3 totals 16 residues. V lost 2 bases and J 0 bases, leaving 13 bases between the germline ends. The CDR3 DNA is TGTGCCAGCAGCTTATCCCAGGGTACTCTGAACACTGAAGCTTTCTTT. Translating gives CASSLSQGTLNTEAFF.

The chain links TRBV6-5 to TRBJ2-5, with a weak D call TRBD2 (5 bases). Between the trimmed V and J ends, which lost 2 bases and 5 bases, there was a span of 12 bases. The CDR3 spans 14 residues. Germline CDR1 is MNHEY and CDR2 is SVGAGI. The CDR3 loop reads CASSYVSRGETQYF. CDR3 coding DNA: TGTGCCAGCAGTTACGTCAGCCGCGGGGAGACCCAGTACTTC.

V usage is TRBV27 and J usage is TRBJ2-7; 7 bases align to TRBD1. V lost 5 bases, J lost 0 bases, and 7 bases stayed unmatched. Looked up from germline, CDR1 is MNHEY and CDR2 is SMNVEV (reference sequence). The CDR3 covers 15 residues. The CDR3 DNA is TGTGCCAGCAGTCCTTTGGCAGGGGGCTCCTACGAGCAGTACTTC. Protein: CASSPLAGGSYEQYF.

This clone has more than one count but fewer than ten. J is TRBJ2-7 and V is TRBV14; 8 bases align to TRBD1. From germline, CDR1 is SGHDN and CDR2 FVKESK. Trimming removed 6 bases from V and 1 base from J; junction bases left unmatched: 5. This CDR3 spans 14 amino acids. CDR3 coding DNA: TGTGCCAGCAGTGATAACAGGGGGTCCTACGAGCAGTACTTC. Translated, it gives CASSDNRGSYEQYF.

The chain has TRBV12-5 and TRBJ2-5; 9 bases align to TRBD2. CDR3 length: 16 residues. The germline CDR1 and CDR2 sequences are LGHNT and FRNRAP. V lost 1 base and J lost 5; bases outside the gene matches: 8. CDR3 sequence reads: CASGLGRAGGQETQYF. In DNA, the CDR3 is TGTGCTAGTGGTTTGGGGCGAGCGGGAGGTCAGGAGACCCAGTACTTC.

V gene TRBV3-1 (or the pseudogene TRBV3-2) combines with J gene TRBJ2-7; weak D call: TRBD1 (5 bases). The V end lost 0 bases, the J end lost 4 bases, and 13 bases lay between the germline ends. The CDR3 spans 15 residues. CDR1 and CDR2 from the germline V gene are LGHDT and YNNKEL (reference sequence). The CDR3 here is CASSQEIVQGYEQYF. CDR3 sequence (DNA): TGTGCCAGCAGCCAAGAGATAGTCCAGGGATACGAGCAGTACTTC.

This chain joins TRBV2 and TRBJ1-5; 7 nucleotides align to TRBD1. The CDR3 totals 15 residues. The V segment lost 6 bases and the J segment 0 bases; nucleotides outside the gene matches: 5. The germline gives CDR1 SNHLY, CDR2 FYNNEI. The CDR3: CASSVTGTSNQPQHF. The CDR3, as DNA: TGTGCCAGCAGCGTGACAGGGACTAGCAATCAGCCCCAGCATTTT.

The chain couples TRBV6-5 to TRBJ1-2, with 7 bases lining up with TRBD1. The CDR3 covers 15 residues. The germline gives CDR1 MNHEY, CDR2 SVGAGI. Trimming removed 0 bases from V and 4 bases from J; junction bases left unmatched: 5. The CDR3, as DNA: TGTGCCAGCAGTTACTCTGGCAGGGGGACCTATGGCTACACCTTC. Encoded protein: CASSYSGRGTYGYTF.

V usage is TRBV25-1 and J usage is TRBJ1-4, with 7 nucleotides matching TRBD1. The V and J ends lost 7 bases and 8 bases, in that order; junction bases with no gene match: 13. This CDR3 is built from 15 residues. The germline CDR1 and CDR2 sequences are MGHDK and SYGVNS. CDR3 DNA: TGTGCCAGCACGAGTAGGACAGGAGTAATGGAAAAACTGTTTTTT. It specifies CASTSRTGVMEKLFF. The whole variable domain, filled in from reference TRBV25-1 and TRBJ1-4, reads EADIYQTPRYLVIGTGKKITLECSQTMGHDKMYWYQQDPGMELHLIHYSYGVNSTEKGDLSSESTVSRIRTEHFPLTLESARPSHTSQYLCASTSRTGVMEKLFFGSGTQLSVL.

This clone was seen a handful of times. The rearrangement uses TRBV27 and TRBJ1-6, with unresolved D. Germline-derived CDR1 and CDR2 are MNHEY and SMNVEV (reference sequence). Trimming removed 0 bases from V and 5 bases from J, with 5 bases in between. This CDR3 is built from 14 residues. The CDR3 sequence: CASSLSGNNSPLHF. CDR3 sequence (DNA): TGTGCCAGCAGTTTATCGGGCAATAATTCACCCCTCCACTTT.

This clone was observed once. The CDR3 loop is CSVAQGALNTEAFF. CDR3 DNA sequence: TGCAGCGTTGCACAGGGAGCCCTGAACACTGAAGCTTTCTTT. V usage is TRBV29-1 and J usage is TRBJ1-1; possible D gene TRBD1, 6 bases. The CDR3 spans 14 residues. V was clipped by 4 bases and J by 0 bases, with 12 bases between them. Germline loops: CDR1 SQVTM, CDR2 ANQGSEA.

This clone was recorded only once. The chain employs TRBV6-5 and TRBJ1-1; D unclear. CDR1 and CDR2 from the germline V gene are MNHEY and SVGAGI. Trimming stripped 10 bases from V and 0 bases from J, with 12 bases between. The CDR3 runs 13 residues. The CDR3 DNA sequence: TGTGCCACCTACGATCGCATGAACACTGAAGCTTTCTTT. Its translation: CATYDRMNTEAFF.

The V call is TRBV7-3, the J call TRBJ1-6; D is perhaps TRBD1 (5 bases). Germline loops: CDR1 SGHTA, CDR2 FQGTGA. V lost 4 bases, J lost 2 bases, and 9 bases lay in between. The CDR3 has 15 amino acids. Here the CDR3 DNA reads TGTGCCAGCAGCTCGTCGGACACCTATAATTCACCCCTCCACTTT. Residues: CASSSSDTYNSPLHF.

Details on this clone: It is unclear where the CDR3 begins or ends on the DNA, so no DNA is shown, and the CDR3 is as TCRdb lists it. This chain links TRBV12-3 or TRBV12-4 with TRBJ1-2. A total of 13 residues make up the CDR3, ends included. The CDR3 loop is CASSFLENSGYTF.

The chain combines TRBV6-5 with TRBJ1-1; 7 positions agree with TRBD1. CDR1 and CDR2 (germline): MNHEY, SVGAGI. There are 13 residues in the CDR3. V was clipped by 5 bases and J by 6 bases; unmatched bases: 6. The CDR3 is CASSTDRAAEAFF. CDR3 nucleotide sequence: TGTGCCAGCAGTACAGACAGGGCGGCTGAAGCTTTCTTT.